Listed here is a single T cell receptor (beta chain). There is no known antigen for this receptor. No quality values exist for individual bases; no much larger clone is one base distant. The data are from a study of blood T cell repertoires in COVID-19 (dated by TCRdb to the early 2020s). The study in broad terms: Samples from collaborators originated in the United States, Italy and Spain and spanned both the acute and convalescent phases of COVID-19. The material from the prospective study consisted of cDNA or gDNA derived from T cells, B-cell-depleted T cells, or PBMCs. The dataset comprised deeply sampled blood TCRbeta repertoires from subjects exposed to, actively infected with, or recovered from COVID-19. The repertoires were released in a freely available public database intended as a resource for research on the immune response to SARS-CoV-2. The samples were drawn from two sources: the first 160 participants of the ongoing ImmuneRACE study, and fewer than 1,500 subjects contributed by 6 global collaborators. Nearly every sample came with metadata listing a de-identified subject ID, COVID-19 status, age in years and sex. HLA class I and class II types, where available, came from metadata supplied by the sample provider rather than from assay-based typing. Study-wide conclusions, independent of this receptor: How much clinical and demographic metadata was included differed by source and by participant, and the metadata was provided uncurated.

V loses 3 bases of germline sequence and J loses 4 bases, and the interval between the two ends is 9 bases. CDR1 GTSNPN and CDR2 SVGIG are derived from the germline V gene (reference sequence). The CDR3 runs 13 residues from the cysteine to the phenylalanine. Solely the CDR3 DNA is kept, with 39 bases framed from the first base. In the prospective study, participants were roughly 18 to 89 years old, resided in fewer than 25 geographic areas of the United States, and were enrolled through a virtual design. Cohort assignment in the prospective study relied on participant-reported clinical history from a screening survey and a study questionnaire. ImmuneRACE Cohort 3 recovered participants were defined by two consecutive negative NP/OP PCR tests, healthcare professional clearance, or symptom resolution. In the prospective study, mobile phlebotomists collected whole blood, serum and a nasopharyngeal or oropharyngeal swab from each participant. Additional blood draws and questionnaires over an approximately two-month period could optionally be provided by prospective study participants. Blood samples from the prospective study were shipped frozen or at room temperature prior to DNA extraction.

TCRbeta CDR3 regions were amplified from genomic DNA by means of the immunoSEQ Assay, a bias-controlled multiplex PCR. In the source study's methods: The number of nucleated cells in each sample was estimated by amplification of reference gene primers within the assay. Sequence reads were collapsed and filtered to measure the absolute abundance of every unique TCRbeta CDR3 rearrangement. Productive Simpson clonality was computed per sample as the square root of Simpson's diversity index over productive rearrangements. TCRdb holds this immuneACCESS table with in-frame rearrangements only. Some clones are missing; in checked studies, unresolved V genes explain under half, and the rest has no known cause. D and trimming come from the DNA, and the V and J calls and clone size come from that table. Within this sample are a few hundred thousand clones, with 89% of them counted one time only. Around a tenth of the sample is held by the ten biggest clonotypes.

This receptor chain uses TRBV30 and TRBJ2-2; D gene: possibly TRBD1, on 6 matching bases. This sequence was found in a woman aged 40 to 50 who had recovered from COVID-19. Material: PBMCs or T cells enriched from blood (not recorded which). The CDR3 region: CAWRTGGTGELFF. At the DNA level, the sequence is TGTGCCTGGAGGACAGGAGGCACCGGGGAGCTGTTTTTT.